The present T cell receptor (beta chain) was sequenced within a study of read filtering for tumor transcriptome and immune sequencing. Study-wide context: By R-ISS, stages I, II and III held approximately 8, 16 and 7 patients. General study points: Single-read clonotypes: roughly 86% of IR-seq clonotypes (roughly 4% of reads), more than 70% of RNA-seq clonotypes (roughly 43% of reads).

This library used approximately 0.4 ug RNA and molecular barcoded adaptors spanning alpha/delta and beta/gamma chains. TCRdb reprocessed the reads with MiXCR, giving one entry per CDR3 protein. The sample gives about 35,000 distinct CDR3 sequences, roughly an eighth of which show up once; around 7% is in the top ten. This clonotype appeared many times. Its antigen is as yet unknown. The germline CDR1 and CDR2 sequences are SGHRS and YFSETQ. This CDR3 has 16 residues. The V and J ends lost 7 bases and 0 bases, in that order; junction bases with no gene match: 10. Sequencing was carried out using a population of CD138-negative cells sorted from bone marrow. The chain has TRBV5-1 and TRBJ1-5; 7 bases map to TRBD1. The TCR originated in a donor aged 40 or over with multiple myeloma. The CDR3 reads CASVGTVAFSNQPQHF. CDR3 nucleotide sequence: TGCGCCAGCGTGGGGACAGTCGCCTTTAGCAATCAGCCCCAGCATTTT.